These 10 T cell receptor beta chains were sequenced from one sample in a study of blood T cell repertoires in COVID-19. TCRdb's copy holds only in-frame clones and misses some; the assay was immunoSEQ multiplex PCR. In the table there are about 210,000 clones, around 83% of which are singletons. The sequencing sample was made of peripheral blood. These receptors originate from a man aged 50 to 60 with active or convalescent COVID-19.

V and J are TRBV10-3 and TRBJ2-3; weak D call: TRBD2 (5 bases). Germline CDR1 reads ENHRY; CDR2 reads SYGVKD. CDR3 length equals 14 residues. Trimming shortened V by 11 bases and J by 2 bases, and 17 bases separated the two germline ends. CDR3 loop: CAATGGRNTDTQYF. The CDR3, as DNA: TGTGCCGCCACTGGAGGTAGGAACACAGATACGCAGTATTTT.

The chain joins TRBV7-9 to TRBJ2-3; D remains ambiguous. The V end lost 0 bases, the J end lost 2 bases, and 12 bases lay between the germline ends. The CDR3 is made up of 16 amino acids. Looked up from germline, CDR1 is SEHNR and CDR2 is FQNEAQ (reference sequence). The CDR3 loop is CASSLALVSSTDTQYF. CDR3 DNA: TGTGCCAGCAGCTTAGCGCTGGTTAGTTCCACAGATACGCAGTATTTT.

The rearrangement joins TRBV6-6 to TRBJ2-7; D is undetermined. Germline V gives CDR1 MNHNY, CDR2 SVGAGI (reference sequence). Trimming pared 2 bases from V and 7 bases from J, leaving 12 bases between. This CDR3 is built from 13 residues. The CDR3 sequence: CASSYDPGREQYF. The CDR3 coding sequence is TGTGCCAGCAGTTACGACCCGGGTAGGGAGCAGTACTTC.

This chain's CDR3 is CASSPATGTGETQYF. In nucleotides, the CDR3 is TGTGCCAGCAGTCCTGCAACAGGGACGGGTGAGACCCAGTACTTC. The V gene is TRBV7-2, the J gene TRBJ2-5; D is perhaps TRBD1 (6 bases). Germline lookup yields CDR1 SGHTA and CDR2 FQGNSA. V was pared by 6 bases and J by 5 bases, with 19 bases between. The CDR3 is 15 amino acids.

The chain is built from TRBV19 and TRBJ1-1; D not certain. Trimming shortened V by 9 bases and J by 1 base, and 12 bases separated the two germline ends. In germline, CDR1 is LNHDA, CDR2 SQIVND (reference sequence). The CDR3 loop spans 13 amino acids. In nucleotides, the CDR3 is TGTGCCAGCACCCTATTGCAGAACACTGAAGCTTTCTTT. This codes for CASTLLQNTEAFF.

The chain recombines TRBV3-1 (or the pseudogene TRBV3-2) with TRBJ2-7; D possibly corresponds to TRBD1 (5 bases). The V and J ends lost 1 base and 1 base respectively, with 8 bases between them. This CDR3 region has 14 residues. Per germline, CDR1 LGHDT and CDR2 YNNKEL (reference sequence). CDR3 DNA: TGTGCCAGCAGCCAAGGTCAGGGATCCTACGAGCAGTACTTC. Amino acid sequence: CASSQGQGSYEQYF.

The chain carries TRBV6-5 and TRBJ2-2, with D unresolved. Between the trimmed V and J ends, which lost 10 bases and 1 base, there was a span of 7 bases. This CDR3 is 12 amino acids long. Germline V gene sequence: CDR1 MNHEY, CDR2 SVGAGI. The CDR3 sequence is CATRKNTGELFF. In DNA, the CDR3 is TGTGCCACGCGGAAGAACACCGGGGAGCTGTTTTTT.

The rearrangement uses TRBV4-2 and TRBJ2-3; 8 positions agree with TRBD2. This CDR3 contains 16 residues. Per the germline V gene, CDR1 is LGHNA and CDR2 is YNFKEQ. The V gene end was trimmed by 4 bases and the J gene end by 2 bases; junction bases not matched to a gene: 8. Here the CDR3 DNA reads TGTGCCAGCAGCCGGTTTAGCGGGGAATCCACAGATACGCAGTATTTT. Its translation is CASSRFSGESTDTQYF.

The chain recombines TRBV14 with TRBJ2-1; 9 positions match TRBD1. The length of the CDR3 is 13 residues. Per germline, CDR1 SGHDN and CDR2 FVKESK. Unmatched junction bases numbered 3, after V lost 6 bases and J lost 6 bases. Here the CDR3 DNA reads TGTGCCAGCAGACAGGGGGCGGGCAATGAGCAGTTCTTC. Translated: CASRQGAGNEQFF.

This chain joins TRBV6-5 and TRBJ2-1; 9 positions match TRBD1. Germline lookup yields CDR1 MNHEY and CDR2 SVGAGI. Losses at the gene ends were 6 bases for V and 14 bases for J; bases not matched to a gene: 8. CDR3 length: 12 amino acids. In DNA form, the CDR3 reads TGTGCCAGCAGCACTGACAGGGGGAGGAAGTTCTTC. This codes for CASSTDRGRKFF.